This entry concerns a single TCR beta chain. Antigen unknown. Several immunoSEQ 96-well plates shared each subset's DNA, each plate a replicate. Replicate PCRs from sorted subsets contained approximately 200 ng DNA, which is roughly 30,000 T cell genomes. The protocol was immunoSEQ multiplex PCR, while the TCRdb copy is restricted to in-frame clones and leaves out a portion. The sample yields around 700,000 clones, under 95% seen once. Per germline, CDR1 SGHRS and CDR2 YFSETQ. The CDR3 loop spans 18 amino acids. With 3 bases clipped from V and 2 bases from J, the junction kept 11 bases outside the gene matches. These data come from a study of shared clonotypes between healthy human individuals. Study background: Three plates each covered CD4 naive and memory; CD8 naive two, CD8 memory one. Study observations and caveats: With four donors compared, roughly 5% of naive CD4 clonotypes were shared.

Terminally differentiated effector memory CD45RA+ cells were excluded from the naive CD8 cells, which were CD45RO-negative and positively selected for CCR7. Sequencing was done on a sample of naive CD8+ T cells sorted from blood. This chain uses TRBV5-1 with TRBJ2-5; 12 bases line up with TRBD2. This clonotype originated in a man aged 25-40 years in good health. This CDR3 is CASSSPTSGRYLQETQYF. The CDR3, as DNA: TGCGCCAGCAGCTCGCCGACTAGCGGGAGATATTTGCAAGAGACCCAGTACTTC.